These 28 T cell receptor beta chains share one sample of origin, sequenced in a study of shared T cell receptors in the human thymus (dated by TCRdb to the early 2020s). The library was built by means of the immunoSEQ multiplex PCR assay. TCRdb holds this immuneACCESS table with in-frame rearrangements only. Some clones are missing; in checked studies, unresolved V genes explain under half, and the rest has no known cause. The sample records fewer than 700,000 clones, 70% to 90% of which are singletons. The ten largest clones capture over 0.008% of the sample. The same specimen was also included in a second study, on human thymus T cells.

Sequencing used thymocytes. These receptors all stem from a boy in the first two years of life with a congenital heart defect. Donor details come from another sample of the same person, matched by shared clones.

This chain joins TRBV11-2 and TRBJ1-2, with a tentative D call TRBD1 (5 bases). V lost 5 bases, J lost 2 bases, and 21 bases lay in between. The germline gives CDR1 SGHAT, CDR2 FQNNGV. The length of the CDR3 is 17 residues. The CDR3 reads CASSQLGGGDQNYGYTF. CDR3 in DNA: TGTGCCAGCAGCCAACTGGGGGGGGGAGATCAGAACTATGGCTACACCTTC. Variable domain in full (rest from reference TRBV11-2 and TRBJ1-2): EAGVAQSPRYKIIEKRQSVAFWCNPISGHATLYWYQQILGQGPKLLIQFQNNGVVDDSQLPKDRFSAERLKGVDSTLKIQPAKLEDSAVYLCASSQLGGGDQNYGYTFGSGTRLTVV.

This chain connects TRBV7-9 to TRBJ2-2; TRBD1 is a possible D gene (6 bases). Germline V gene lookup returns CDR1 SEHNR and CDR2 FQNEAQ (reference sequence). The CDR3 has 17 residues. Trimming took 1 base from V and 5 from J, leaving 17 bases between them. The CDR3 bases are TGTGCCAGCAGCTTAGGGCGCAGGGGAGTATGGACCGGGGAGCTGTTTTTT. Amino acids: CASSLGRRGVWTGELFF. Full variable domain (outside the CDR3, taken from reference TRBV7-9 and TRBJ2-2): DTGVSQNPRHKITKRGQNVTFRCDPISEHNRLYWYRQTLGQGPEFLTYFQNEAQLEKSRLLSDRFSAERPKGSFSTLEIQRTEQGDSAMYLCASSLGRRGVWTGELFFGEGSRLTVL.

The rearrangement links TRBV4-3 to TRBJ2-1, with 8 bases identical to TRBD2. The CDR3 is 15 amino acids. The V gene's germline CDR1 is LGHNA and CDR2 YSLEER. J was trimmed by 4 bases and V by 4 bases; bases with no gene match: 6. CDR3 sequence: CASSPLAGWYNEQFF. In DNA form, the CDR3 reads TGCGCCAGCAGCCCATTAGCGGGATGGTACAATGAGCAGTTCTTC.

This chain links TRBV28 with TRBJ2-7; the D is unclear. The CDR3 is made up of 12 amino acids. Germline assignment: CDR1 MDHEN and CDR2 SYDVKM. The germline V and J ends were trimmed by 7 bases and 3 bases, with 10 bases remaining between them. The CDR3 nucleotides read TGTGCCAGCACCTTTGACTTCTACGAGCAGTACTTC. Its translation is CASTFDFYEQYF.

The chain couples TRBV5-4 to TRBJ2-7, with 7 bases that match TRBD1. The CDR3 totals 16 residues. The J segment lost 2 bases and the V segment lost 4 bases, leaving 12 bases of the junction unmatched. The germline gives CDR1 SGHNT, CDR2 YYREEE (reference sequence). The chain's CDR3 is CASSPRGHGQTYEQYF. CDR3 coding DNA: TGTGCCAGCAGCCCTAGGGGGCACGGACAAACCTACGAGCAGTACTTC. Drawing the rest from reference TRBV5-4 and TRBJ2-7, the complete variable domain is ETGVTQSPTHLIKTRGQQVTLRCSSQSGHNTVSWYQQALGQGPQFIFQYYREEENGRGNFPPRFSGLQFPNYSSELNVNALELDDSALYLCASSPRGHGQTYEQYFGPGTRLTVT.

This clone was seen once. The chain recombines TRBV9 with TRBJ2-7; 9 positions agree with TRBD2. Germline V gene data show CDR1 as SGDLS and CDR2 as YYNGEE. The CDR3 is 15 residues long. J lost 6 bases, V lost 4 bases, and 11 bases had no gene match. As DNA, the CDR3 is TGTGCCAGCAGCCCCCCAACAGCGGGAGGTGGCGAGCAGTACTTC. It codes for CASSPPTAGGGEQYF.

This chain links TRBV19 with TRBJ2-1, with TRBD2 matching over 14 bases. Germline V gives CDR1 LNHDA, CDR2 SQIVND (reference sequence). The CDR3 totals 15 residues. V was pared by 7 bases and J by 7 bases, with 6 bases of the junction left unmatched. CDR3 in amino acids: CASTGLAGGQNEQFF. The CDR3 region has the DNA TGTGCCAGTACCGGACTAGCGGGAGGTCAAAATGAGCAGTTCTTC.

The gene calls are TRBV9 and TRBJ2-3; 9 bases fit TRBD2. The CDR3 contains 15 residues. Germline V lookup: CDR1 SGDLS, CDR2 YYNGEE. Trimming cost V 4 bases and J 2 bases; bases outside gene matches: 5. In DNA, the CDR3 is TGTGCCAGCAGCCCCCGACTAGCGGCCACAGATACGCAGTATTTT. Translated: CASSPRLAATDTQYF.

The V gene is TRBV25-1, the J gene TRBJ2-1; TRBD2 matches at 11 bases. V dropped 2 bases and J dropped 0; count of bases not matched to a gene: 6. This CDR3 is built from 18 residues. Germline-derived CDR1 and CDR2 are MGHDK and SYGVNS. The CDR3 nucleotides are TGTGCCAGCAGTGAACGAATTCTAGCGGGAGGCTCCTACAATGAGCAGTTCTTC. It yields the protein CASSERILAGGSYNEQFF. The variable domain in full, with the rest retrieved from reference TRBV25-1 and TRBJ2-1, is EADIYQTPRYLVIGTGKKITLECSQTMGHDKMYWYQQDPGMELHLIHYSYGVNSTEKGDLSSESTVSRIRTEHFPLTLESARPSHTSQYLCASSERILAGGSYNEQFFGPGTRLTVL.

CDR3 amino acids: CASSLGRFERGRQETQYF. Written as DNA, the CDR3 is TGTGCCAGCAGCTTAGGACGGTTTGAGCGGGGCCGACAAGAGACCCAGTACTTC. This rearrangement joins TRBV7-9 to TRBJ2-5; 7 bases line up with TRBD2. V trimming: 1 base; J trimming: 2 bases; junction bases outside the gene matches: 13. The CDR3 contains 18 residues. Germline lookup yields CDR1 SEHNR and CDR2 FQNEAQ (reference sequence).

The chain employs TRBV4-3 and TRBJ2-6; D might be TRBD2 (6 bases). The CDR3 length is 19 residues. Trimming removed 0 bases at V and 0 bases at J, with 15 bases between. The germline gives CDR1 LGHNA, CDR2 YSLEER. Here the CDR3 reads CASSQDPRDSYSGANVLTF. The CDR3, as DNA: TGCGCCAGCAGCCAAGATCCTCGGGACTCCTACTCTGGGGCCAACGTCCTGACTTTC.

Concerning this clone: Mismatch with germline at one junction end may stem from a read error. The chain carries TRBV6-5 and TRBJ1-2; 9 bases match TRBD1. The CDR3 extends over 16 amino acids. Germline V gene sequence: CDR1 MNHEY, CDR2 SVGAGI. As DNA, the CDR3 is TGTGCCAGCAGCTACTCCACGAGGGGACAGGGCTATGGCTACACCTTC. Translating it yields CASSYSTRGQGYGYTF.

The rearrangement joins TRBV19 to TRBJ1-1, with D unclear. The V and J ends lost 7 bases and 5 bases respectively, with 20 bases between them. The length of the CDR3 is 15 residues. Germline V gene data show CDR1 as LNHDA and CDR2 as SQIVND (reference sequence). The CDR3 sequence is CASTPGLAKGTEAFF. Here the CDR3 DNA reads TGTGCCAGTACTCCCGGACTGGCTAAAGGGACTGAAGCTTTCTTT.

This sequence joins TRBV27 and TRBJ2-7, with D hard to call. CDR3 length equals 12 residues. Trimming cost V 8 bases and J 7 bases, with 15 bases left between them. Germline CDR1 reads MNHEY; CDR2 reads SMNVEV (reference sequence). The CDR3 loop reads CASWHTGQEQYF. Written as DNA, the CDR3 is TGTGCCAGCTGGCACACGGGTCAGGAGCAGTACTTC.

This sequence joins TRBV4-2 and TRBJ1-1, with unresolved D. Trimming took 0 bases from V and 7 from J, leaving 9 bases between them. The CDR3 length is 13 residues. Germline CDR1 LGHNA, CDR2 YNFKEQ. CDR3 sequence (DNA): TGTGCCAGCAGCCAAGACCCCGACTTTGAAGCTTTCTTT. It is translated as CASSQDPDFEAFF.

The V and J genes are TRBV5-6 and TRBJ2-7; no definite D call. This CDR3 has 11 amino acids. In germline, CDR1 is SGHDT, CDR2 YYEEEE. The germline V and J ends were trimmed by 7 bases and 3 bases, with 8 bases remaining between them. CDR3 residues: CASGPSYEQYF. In nucleotides, the CDR3 is TGTGCCAGCGGGCCGAGCTACGAGCAGTACTTC.

This sequence joins TRBV4-1 and TRBJ1-4; D is perhaps TRBD1 (6 bases). The length of the CDR3 is 14 residues. Germline CDR1 MGHRA, CDR2 YSYEKL. Trimming took 4 bases from V and 2 from J, leaving 8 bases between them. CDR3 DNA: TGCGCCAGCAGCCTAGGACAGACTAATGAAAAACTGTTTTTT. It is translated as CASSLGQTNEKLFF.

The genes are TRBV12-5 and TRBJ2-1; TRBD2 agrees at 12 bases. The germline V gene has CDR1 LGHNT and CDR2 FRNRAP. V lost 7 bases and J lost 9; bases outside the gene matches: 13. The CDR3 runs to 16 residues. CDR3 amino acids: CASAHSTSGRPSEQFF. In DNA form, the CDR3 reads TGTGCTAGTGCCCACTCAACTAGCGGGAGGCCCAGTGAGCAGTTCTTC. Looking up the rest from reference TRBV12-5 and TRBJ2-1 gives the full variable domain: DARVTQTPRHKVTEMGQEVTMRCQPILGHNTVFWYRQTMMQGLELLAYFRNRAPLDDSGMPKDRFSAEMPDATLATLKIQPSEPRDSAVYFCASAHSTSGRPSEQFFGPGTRLTVL.

The chain links TRBV30 to TRBJ2-3, with 7 bases lining up with TRBD1. Looked up from germline, CDR1 is GTSNPN and CDR2 is SVGIG (reference sequence). Trimming took 6 bases from V and 5 from J; bases not matched to a gene: 8. The CDR3 extends over 13 amino acids. The CDR3 reads CACPDRSRDTQYF. The CDR3 DNA reads as TGTGCCTGTCCGGACAGGTCCAGAGATACGCAGTATTTT. Looking up the rest from reference TRBV30 and TRBJ2-3 gives the full variable domain: SQTIHQWPATLVQPVGSPLSLECTVEGTSNPNLYWYRQAAGRGLQLLFYSVGIGQISSEVPQNLSASRPQDRQFILSSKKLLLSDSGFYLCACPDRSRDTQYFGPGTRLTVL.

V gene TRBV15 combines with J gene TRBJ1-1, with TRBD1 matching over 9 bases. V shed 6 bases, J shed 5 bases, and the junction held 4 bases outside the gene matches. The CDR3 has 13 amino acids. Per the germline V gene, CDR1 is LNHNV and CDR2 is YYDKDF (reference sequence). For the CDR3, the DNA is TGTGCCACCAGTCCGACAGGGGGAACTGAAGCTTTCTTT. Translated, it gives CATSPTGGTEAFF.

The chain combines TRBV5-1 with TRBJ2-1; 8 nucleotides line up with TRBD2. This CDR3 comprises 18 residues. Germline V gene sequence: CDR1 SGHRS, CDR2 YFSETQ. The V and J ends lost 0 bases and 9 bases, in that order; junction bases with no gene match: 17. The CDR3, as DNA: TGCGCCAGCAGCTTGGACAGGAGAGGACTAGCCGGGCGTTCTGAGCAGTTCTTC. It translates to CASSLDRRGLAGRSEQFF.

The chain joins TRBV6-6 to TRBJ1-2; no definite D call. V gave up 6 bases and J gave up 4 bases, with 6 bases separating them. This CDR3 comprises 11 residues. Germline lookup yields CDR1 MNHNY and CDR2 SVGAGI (reference sequence). This CDR3 is CASRKPYGYTF. The DNA for the CDR3 is TGTGCCAGCAGGAAGCCCTATGGCTACACCTTC.

This rearrangement joins TRBV27 to TRBJ1-2; 7 bases are a match to TRBD1. Germline V gives CDR1 MNHEY, CDR2 SMNVEV (reference sequence). J was trimmed by 7 bases and V by 6 bases; bases with no gene match: 5. The CDR3 has 12 residues. CDR3 loop: CASSTTGRGYTF. CDR3 DNA sequence: TGTGCCAGCAGCACGACAGGGCGTGGCTACACCTTC.

The J gene is TRBJ2-5, the V gene TRBV6-5; D might be TRBD1 (6 bases). The J call is in doubt because the DNA end fits TRBJ2-7 better. This CDR3 is built from 14 residues. The germline gives CDR1 MNHEY, CDR2 SVGAGI. The CDR3 region is CASREGDYGDEQYF. CDR3 in DNA: TGTGCCAGCAGAGAGGGGGATTACGGGGACGAGCAGTACTTC.

This clone was detected only a few times. J is TRBJ2-7 and V is TRBV18, with TRBD1 as a possible D gene (6 bases). The germline CDR1 and CDR2 sequences are KGHSH and LQKENI. V gave up 4 bases and J gave up 3 bases, with 10 bases separating them. This CDR3 spans 13 amino acids. DNA of the CDR3: TGTGCCAGCTCACGACAGGAGAACTACGAGCAGTACTTC. This translates into CASSRQENYEQYF.

The chain joins TRBV19 to TRBJ2-1; 8 nucleotides align to TRBD2. Germline V CDR1 and CDR2: LNHDA, SQIVND (reference sequence). With V trimmed by 4 bases and J by 8 bases, 10 bases remained unmatched. There are 15 residues in the CDR3. CDR3 coding DNA: TGTGCCAGTAGTACCCCTTGGAGCGGGAGCGATGAGCAGTTCTTC. Its translation is CASSTPWSGSDEQFF.

This chain uses TRBV11-2 with TRBJ2-5; the match to TRBD1 covers 10 bases. CDR3 size: 17 residues. The germline gives CDR1 SGHAT, CDR2 FQNNGV. The V gene end was trimmed by 5 bases and the J gene end by 2 bases; junction bases not matched to a gene: 11. CDR3 sequence reads: CASSPNGDRGQQETQYF. As DNA, the CDR3 is TGTGCCAGCAGCCCCAATGGTGACAGGGGGCAACAAGAGACCCAGTACTTC.

This clone was observed a few times. The chain links TRBV7-9 to TRBJ2-1, with D possibly matching TRBD1 (5 bases). Germline CDR1 and CDR2: SEHNR and FQNEAQ (reference sequence). V was shortened by 1 base and J by 6 bases, with 10 bases between the two germline ends. This CDR3 spans 14 amino acids. The CDR3 is CASSLGSGSNEQFF. The CDR3 DNA follows: TGTGCCAGCAGCTTAGGGTCAGGGTCCAATGAGCAGTTCTTC. Complete variable domain (other parts from reference TRBV7-9 and TRBJ2-1): DTGVSQNPRHKITKRGQNVTFRCDPISEHNRLYWYRQTLGQGPEFLTYFQNEAQLEKSRLLSDRFSAERPKGSFSTLEIQRTEQGDSAMYLCASSLGSGSNEQFFGPGTRLTVL.